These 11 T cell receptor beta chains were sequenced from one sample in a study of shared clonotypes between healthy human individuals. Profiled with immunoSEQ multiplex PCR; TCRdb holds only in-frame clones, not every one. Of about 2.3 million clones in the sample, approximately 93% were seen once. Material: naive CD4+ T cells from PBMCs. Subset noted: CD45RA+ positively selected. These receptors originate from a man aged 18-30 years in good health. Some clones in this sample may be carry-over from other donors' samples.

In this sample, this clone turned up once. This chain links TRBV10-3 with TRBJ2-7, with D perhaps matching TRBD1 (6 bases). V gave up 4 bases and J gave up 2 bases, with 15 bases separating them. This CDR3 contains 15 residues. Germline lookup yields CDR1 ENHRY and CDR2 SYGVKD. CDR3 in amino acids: CAISGDRRSAYEQYF. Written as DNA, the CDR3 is TGTGCCATCAGTGGAGACAGGCGGTCGGCCTACGAGCAGTACTTC.

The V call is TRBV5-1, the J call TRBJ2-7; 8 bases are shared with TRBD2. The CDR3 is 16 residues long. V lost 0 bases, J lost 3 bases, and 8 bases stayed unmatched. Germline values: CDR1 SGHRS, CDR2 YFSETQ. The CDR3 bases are TGCGCCAGCAGCTTGGTGGGTAGCGGGACACACTACGAGCAGTACTTC. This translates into CASSLVGSGTHYEQYF.

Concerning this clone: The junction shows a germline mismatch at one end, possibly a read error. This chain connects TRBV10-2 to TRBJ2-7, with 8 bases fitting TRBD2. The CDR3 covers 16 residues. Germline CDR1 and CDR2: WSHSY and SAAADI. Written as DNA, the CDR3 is TGCGCCAGCAGTGAACGCGGACTAGCCCTAGATTACGGGCAGTACTTC. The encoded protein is CASSERGLALDYGQYF.

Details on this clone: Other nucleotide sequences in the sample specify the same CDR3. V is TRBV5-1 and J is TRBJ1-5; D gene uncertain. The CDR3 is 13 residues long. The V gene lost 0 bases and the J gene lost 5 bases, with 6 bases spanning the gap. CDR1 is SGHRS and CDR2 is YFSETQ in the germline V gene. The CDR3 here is CASSLVPDQPQHF. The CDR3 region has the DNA TGCGCCAGCAGCTTGGTTCCGGATCAGCCCCAGCATTTT.

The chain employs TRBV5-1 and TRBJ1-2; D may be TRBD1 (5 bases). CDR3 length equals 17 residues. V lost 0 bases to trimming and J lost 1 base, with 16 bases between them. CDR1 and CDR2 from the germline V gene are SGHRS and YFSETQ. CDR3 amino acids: CASSLGQPVIFNYGYTF. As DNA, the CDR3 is TGCGCCAGCAGCTTGGGACAGCCCGTCATATTTAACTATGGCTACACCTTC. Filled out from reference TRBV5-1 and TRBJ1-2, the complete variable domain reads KAGVTQTPRYLIKTRGQQVTLSCSPISGHRSVSWYQQTPGQGLQFLFEYFSETQRNKGNFPGRFSGRQFSNSRSEMNVSTLELGDSALYLCASSLGQPVIFNYGYTFGSGTRLTVV.

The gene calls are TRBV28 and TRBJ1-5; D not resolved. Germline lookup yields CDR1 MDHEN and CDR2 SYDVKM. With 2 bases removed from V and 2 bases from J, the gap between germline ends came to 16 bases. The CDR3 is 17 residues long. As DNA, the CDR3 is TGTGCCAGCAGTTTAGCGATAGCCTATGTGGGCAATCAGCCCCAGCATTTT. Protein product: CASSLAIAYVGNQPQHF. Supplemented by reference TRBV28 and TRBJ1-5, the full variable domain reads DVKVTQSSRYLVKRTGEKVFLECVQDMDHENMFWYRQDPGLGLRLIYFSYDVKMKEKGDIPEGYSVSREKKERFSLILESASTNQTSMYLCASSLAIAYVGNQPQHFGDGTRLSIL.

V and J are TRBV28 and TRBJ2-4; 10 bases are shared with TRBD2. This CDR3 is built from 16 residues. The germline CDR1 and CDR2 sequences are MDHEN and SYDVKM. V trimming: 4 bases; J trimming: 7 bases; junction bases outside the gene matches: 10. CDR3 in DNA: TGTGCCAGCAGTTCCGGACTAGCGGAGGGGCGGAACATTCAGTACTTC. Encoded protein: CASSSGLAEGRNIQYF. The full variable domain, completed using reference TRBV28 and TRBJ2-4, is DVKVTQSSRYLVKRTGEKVFLECVQDMDHENMFWYRQDPGLGLRLIYFSYDVKMKEKGDIPEGYSVSREKKERFSLILESASTNQTSMYLCASSSGLAEGRNIQYFGAGTRLSVL.

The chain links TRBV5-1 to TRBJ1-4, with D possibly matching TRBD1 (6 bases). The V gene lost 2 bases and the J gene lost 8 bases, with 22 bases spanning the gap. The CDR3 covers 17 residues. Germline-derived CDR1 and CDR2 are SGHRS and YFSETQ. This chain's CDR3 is CASSLDTGTKVEEKLFF. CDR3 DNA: TGCGCCAGCAGCTTAGATACCGGGACAAAGGTTGAGGAAAAACTGTTTTTT.

The CDR3 DNA reads TGTGCCAGCAGCTTGGGGAAGACGGGACAGGGCATGTACACCTTC. It encodes CASSLGKTGQGMYTF. The gene calls are TRBV5-4 and TRBJ1-2, with 9 bases identical to TRBD1. V trimming: 0 bases; J trimming: 11 bases; junction bases outside the gene matches: 11. Germline V gene sequence: CDR1 SGHNT, CDR2 YYREEE (reference sequence). This CDR3 has 15 amino acids.

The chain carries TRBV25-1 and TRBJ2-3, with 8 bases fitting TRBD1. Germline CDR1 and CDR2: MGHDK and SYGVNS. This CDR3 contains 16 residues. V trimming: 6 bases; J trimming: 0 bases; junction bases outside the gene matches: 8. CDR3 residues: CASRRGQAASTDTQYF. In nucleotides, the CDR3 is TGTGCCAGCAGACGGGGACAGGCCGCGAGCACAGATACGCAGTATTTT.

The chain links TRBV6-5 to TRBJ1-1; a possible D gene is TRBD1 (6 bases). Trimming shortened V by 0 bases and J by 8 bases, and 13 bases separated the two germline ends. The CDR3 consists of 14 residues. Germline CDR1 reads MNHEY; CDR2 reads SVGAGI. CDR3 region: CASSYSRPGTEAFF. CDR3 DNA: TGTGCCAGCAGTTACTCGAGACCCGGGACAGAAGCTTTCTTT.